The text below deals with one TCR beta chain. The target antigen is unknown. One entry per CDR3 protein results from TCRdb running MiXCR on the RT-PCR reads. The table records 550,000 to 800,000 distinct CDR3 sequences, about 15% of them present only once. The sample comes from a study of response to subunit inactivated influenza vaccine. Study-level points and caveats: The authors offered the suggestion that each seasonal influenza vaccination recruits few new T cells.

The sequencing used PBMCs from blood, collected roughly 2 weeks before vaccination. The sequence came from a man in his forties or fifties who received an inactivated influenza vaccine.

The CDR3 loop is CATSRDKGGRFGTQYF. CDR3 DNA: TGTGCCACCAGCAGAGATAAGGGGGGCCGGTTTGGGACCCAGTACTTC. The chain is built from TRBV15 and TRBJ2-5; D might be TRBD1 or TRBD2, each matching 6 bases. The germline V and J ends were trimmed by 0 bases and 7 bases, with 18 bases remaining between them. Germline CDR1 is LNHNV and CDR2 is YYDKDF (reference sequence). CDR3 length: 16 residues.